This T cell receptor beta chain is from a study of blood T cell repertoires in COVID-19. Study as a whole: The study drew acute and convalescent COVID-19 samples from the United States, Italy and Spain. PBMCs, B-cell-depleted T cells, or T cells were the source of the cDNA or gDNA that made up the material.

Produced via immunoSEQ multiplex PCR; TCRdb's table is partial and in-frame only. Among about 370,000 clones listed, roughly 90% were seen once. Germline CDR1 reads MNHEY; CDR2 reads SMNVEV (reference sequence). J was trimmed by 5 bases and V by 9 bases; bases with no gene match: 10. There are 13 residues in the CDR3. This chain connects TRBV27 to TRBJ2-7; 7 bases fit TRBD1. This sequence was found in a woman younger than 45 with COVID-19, enrolled during active disease. Source material: peripheral blood. The CDR3 DNA reads as TGTGCCAGGCCTTTAGACAGGGTCGACGAGCAGTACTTC. Its translation is CARPLDRVDEQYF.